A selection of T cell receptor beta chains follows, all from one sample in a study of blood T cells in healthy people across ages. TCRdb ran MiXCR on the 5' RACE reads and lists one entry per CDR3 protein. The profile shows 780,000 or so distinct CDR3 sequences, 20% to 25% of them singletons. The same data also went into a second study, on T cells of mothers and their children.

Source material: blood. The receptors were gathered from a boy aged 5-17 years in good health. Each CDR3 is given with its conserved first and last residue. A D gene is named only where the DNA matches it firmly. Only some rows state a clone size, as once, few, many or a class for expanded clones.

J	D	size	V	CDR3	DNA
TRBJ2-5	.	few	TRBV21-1	CASSSAGTSQGPQETQYF	TGTGCCAGCAGCAGCGCCGGGACTAGCCAGGGGCCCCAAGAGACCCAGTACTTC
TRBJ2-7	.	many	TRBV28	CASAAFYEQYF	TGTGCCAGCGCGGCTTTCTACGAGCAGTACTTC
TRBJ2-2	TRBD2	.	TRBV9	CASGAMGLAGGSTGELFF	TGTGCCAGCGGAGCAATGGGACTAGCGGGGGGGAGCACCGGGGAGCTGTTTTTT
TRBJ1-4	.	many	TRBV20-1	CSAMVRAPEKLFF	TGCAGTGCTATGGTCAGGGCCCCCGAAAAACTGTTTTTT
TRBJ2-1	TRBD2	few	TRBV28	CATRATFTSGSDYNEQFF	TGTGCCACCAGAGCCACATTTACTAGCGGCTCTGACTACAATGAGCAGTTCTTC
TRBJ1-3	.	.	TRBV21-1	CASNPGQGAPALGNTIYF	TGTGCCAGCAACCCGGGACAGGGGGCCCCCGCTCTTGGAAACACCATATATTTT
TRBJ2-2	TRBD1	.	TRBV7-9	CASSSPTGGADGELFF	TGTGCCAGCAGCTCCCCTACAGGGGGCGCGGACGGGGAGCTGTTTTTT
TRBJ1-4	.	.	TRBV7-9	CASSGGGHEKLFF	TGTGCCAGCAGCGGGGGGGGTCATGAAAAACTGTTTTTT
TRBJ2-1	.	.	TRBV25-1	CASSEYRGYYNEQFF	TGTGCCAGCAGTGAATATAGGGGTTACTACAATGAGCAGTTCTTC
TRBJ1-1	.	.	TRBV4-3	CASSQDRGVTEAFF	TGCGCCAGCAGCCAAGATAGGGGGGTTACTGAAGCTTTCTTT
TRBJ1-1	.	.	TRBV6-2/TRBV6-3	CASSYAGINTEAFF	TGTGCCAGCAGTTACGCGGGGATAAACACTGAAGCTTTCTTT
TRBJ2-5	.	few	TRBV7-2	CASSLRPAEWAQYF	TGTGCCAGCAGCTTAAGACCGGCAGAGTGGGCCCAGTACTTC
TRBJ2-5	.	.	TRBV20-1	CSADGGQETQYF	TGCAGTGCCGACGGGGGTCAAGAGACCCAGTACTTC
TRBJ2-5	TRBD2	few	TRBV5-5	CASSLGLAGKSQETQYF	TGTGCCAGCAGCTTGGGACTAGCGGGAAAGAGTCAAGAGACCCAGTACTTC
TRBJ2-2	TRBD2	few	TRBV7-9	CASSLATGLAGSGELFF	TGTGCCAGCAGCTTAGCAACGGGACTAGCGGGATCTGGGGAGCTGTTTTTT
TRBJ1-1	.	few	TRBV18	CASSPGYSEAFF	TGTGCCAGCTCACCAGGGTATAGTGAAGCTTTCTTT
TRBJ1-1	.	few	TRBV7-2	CASSLGGWYTEAFF	TGTGCCAGCAGCTTAGGGGGGTGGTACACTGAAGCTTTCTTT
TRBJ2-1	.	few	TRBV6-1	CASTTDWTSSYNEQFF	TGTGCCAGCACCACAGACTGGACCAGCTCCTACAATGAGCAGTTCTTC
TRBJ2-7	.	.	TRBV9	CASSGRDNSYEQYF	TGTGCCAGCAGCGGCCGGGACAACTCCTACGAGCAGTACTTC
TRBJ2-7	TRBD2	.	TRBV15	CATSTGTSGNYEQYF	TGTGCCACCAGCACCGGGACTAGCGGGAACTACGAGCAGTACTTC
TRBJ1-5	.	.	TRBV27	CASCEGTNQPQHF	TGTGCCTCCTGTGAGGGAACAAATCAGCCCCAGCATTTT
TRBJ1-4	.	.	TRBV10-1	CASSEQHGATNEKLFF	TGCGCCAGCAGTGAACAACACGGAGCAACTAATGAAAAACTGTTTTTT
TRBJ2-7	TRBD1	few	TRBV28	CASSPRTGLYGEQYF	TGTGCCAGCAGTCCCCGGACAGGGTTGTACGGCGAGCAGTACTTC
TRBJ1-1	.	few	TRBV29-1	CSVVGGELNTEAFF	TGCAGCGTTGTGGGGGGGGAGTTGAACACTGAAGCTTTCTTT
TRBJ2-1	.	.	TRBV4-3	CASSHRQLRGNEQFF	TGCGCCAGCAGCCACCGCCAGCTCAGGGGCAATGAGCAGTTCTTC
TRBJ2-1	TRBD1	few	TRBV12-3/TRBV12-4	CASSFRGQGDEQFF	TGTGCCAGCAGTTTCCGAGGACAGGGGGATGAGCAGTTCTTC
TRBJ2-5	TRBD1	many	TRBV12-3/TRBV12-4	CASSLSGGYQETQYF	TGTGCCAGCAGTTTGTCAGGGGGTTACCAAGAGACCCAGTACTTC
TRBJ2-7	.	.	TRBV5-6	CASSLAETPGYEQYF	TGTGCCAGCAGCTTGGCCGAGACACCTGGCTACGAGCAGTACTTC
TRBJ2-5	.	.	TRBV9	CASSVGGGGTQYF	TGTGCCAGCAGCGTAGGAGGGGGTGGGACCCAGTACTTC
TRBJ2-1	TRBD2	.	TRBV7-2	CASSLVGTSGRIYNEQFF	TGTGCCAGCAGCTTAGTGGGGACTAGCGGGAGGATCTACAATGAGCAGTTCTTC
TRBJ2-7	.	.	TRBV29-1	CSVEGDRGNRNF	TGCAGCGTTGAAGGGGACCGAGGAAATAGGAACTTC
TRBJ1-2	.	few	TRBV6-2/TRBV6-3	CASSYGVYPVYGYTF	TGTGCCAGCAGTTACGGAGTATACCCAGTCTATGGCTACACCTTC
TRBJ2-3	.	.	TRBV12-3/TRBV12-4	CASSSSGANPDTQYF	TGTGCCAGCAGTTCCTCAGGGGCGAATCCAGATACGCAGTATTTT
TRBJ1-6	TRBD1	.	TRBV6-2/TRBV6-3	CASSSDRVSPLHF	TGTGCCAGCAGCTCAGACAGGGTGTCACCCCTCCACTTT
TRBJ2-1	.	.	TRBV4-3	CASSQDDGYNEQFF	TGCGCCAGCAGCCAGGACGACGGATACAATGAGCAGTTCTTC
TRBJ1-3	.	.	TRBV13	CASSNSYGRSSGNTIYF	TGTGCCAGCAGCAATAGTTATGGACGGTCCTCTGGAAACACCATATATTTT
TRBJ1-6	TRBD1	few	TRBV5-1	CASSMKTGMENSPLHF	TGCGCCAGCAGCATGAAGACAGGGATGGAGAATTCACCCCTCCACTTT
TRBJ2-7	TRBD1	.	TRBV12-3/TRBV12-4	CASNTLTGPDSKQYF	TGTGCCAGCAATACCCTGACAGGGCCAGATTCCAAGCAGTACTTC
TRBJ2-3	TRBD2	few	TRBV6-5	CASSYSRWREEDADTQYF	TGTGCCAGCAGTTACTCTCGATGGCGGGAGGAGGATGCAGATACGCAGTATTTT
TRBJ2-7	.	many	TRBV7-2	CATGDNSYEQYF	TGTGCCACCGGGGACAACTCCTACGAGCAGTACTTC
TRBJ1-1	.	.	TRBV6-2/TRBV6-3	CASSYSSYTYTEAFF	TGTGCCAGCAGTTACTCTTCCTATACTTACACTGAAGCTTTCTTT
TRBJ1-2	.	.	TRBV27	CASSLSSPLTGGGYTF	TGTGCCAGCAGTTTATCGTCCCCCCTGACGGGCGGCGGCTACACCTTC
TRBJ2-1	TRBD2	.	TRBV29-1	CSVEEDGTSGTLVLHEQFF	TGCAGCGTTGAAGAGGACGGGACTAGCGGGACTCTAGTGCTCCATGAGCAGTTCTTC
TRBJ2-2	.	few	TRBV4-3	CASSQDRRAPNTGELFF	TGCGCCAGCAGTCAAGATAGGCGCGCGCCGAACACCGGGGAGCTGTTTTTT
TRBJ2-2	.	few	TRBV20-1	CSARLWENTGELFF	TGCAGTGCTAGACTCTGGGAGAACACCGGGGAGCTGTTTTTT
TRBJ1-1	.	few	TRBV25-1	CASREQSYGEAFF	TGTGCCAGCAGAGAACAGTCGTACGGGGAAGCTTTCTTT
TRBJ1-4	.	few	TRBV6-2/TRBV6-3	CASSYSFEAGLWLATNEKLFF	TGTGCCAGCAGTTACTCGTTCGAGGCGGGACTTTGGCTTGCAACTAATGAAAAACTGTTTTTT
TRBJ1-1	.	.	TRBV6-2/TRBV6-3	CASSSRDPEVPEAFF	TGTGCCAGCAGTTCTAGGGACCCCGAGGTTCCTGAAGCTTTCTTT
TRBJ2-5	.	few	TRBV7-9	CASSLAIQGIETQYF	TGTGCCAGCAGCTTAGCAATCCAGGGAATAGAGACCCAGTACTTC
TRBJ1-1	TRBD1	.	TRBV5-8	CASSWGQGATEAFF	TGTGCCAGCAGCTGGGGACAGGGTGCCACCGAAGCTTTCTTT
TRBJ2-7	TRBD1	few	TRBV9	CASSPTGRTGAYEQYF	TGTGCCAGCAGCCCTACCGGACGGACAGGGGCCTACGAGCAGTACTTC